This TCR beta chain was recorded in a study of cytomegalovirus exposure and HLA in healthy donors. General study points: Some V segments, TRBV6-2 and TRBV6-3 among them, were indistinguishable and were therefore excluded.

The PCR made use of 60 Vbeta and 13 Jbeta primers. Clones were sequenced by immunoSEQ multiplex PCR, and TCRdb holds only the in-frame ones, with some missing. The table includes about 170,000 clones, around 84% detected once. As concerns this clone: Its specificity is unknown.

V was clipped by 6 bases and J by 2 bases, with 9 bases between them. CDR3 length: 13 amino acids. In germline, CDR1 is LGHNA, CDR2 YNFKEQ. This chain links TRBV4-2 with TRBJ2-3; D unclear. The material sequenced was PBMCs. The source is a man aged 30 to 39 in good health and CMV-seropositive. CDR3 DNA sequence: TGTGCCAGCAGTCTTCGACTCACAGATACGCAGTATTTT. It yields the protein CASSLRLTDTQYF.